The clone carrying this TCR beta chain occurred a few times. This CDR3 comprises 15 residues. Germline values: CDR1 LNHNV, CDR2 YYDKDF (reference sequence). V lost 5 bases, J lost 7 bases, and 5 bases stayed unmatched. Original methodology: Reference gene primer amplification in the assay estimated nucleated cell counts. Profiling relied on immunoSEQ multiplex PCR, and the TCRdb table lists in-frame clones only, not all of them. For V, J and clone size, that table is used; D and trimming come from the DNA. In the table there are roughly 190,000 clones, more than 65% of which are singletons. The data belong to a study of blood T cell repertoires in COVID-19. Study as a whole: Sites across the United States, Italy and Spain contributed samples from acute and convalescent COVID-19. In each case, the material was cDNA or gDNA derived from T cells, B-cell-depleted T cells, or PBMCs.

Membership in each cohort depended on participant-reported clinical history. This sequence joins TRBV15 and TRBJ1-4; 12 bases agree with TRBD1. The TCR was taken from a woman aged 45-60 years with acute COVID-19. Sequencing was done on a sample of PBMCs or T cells enriched from blood (not recorded which). The CDR3 protein is CATSGRDRGREKLFF. In DNA form, the CDR3 reads TGTGCCACCAGCGGACGGGACAGGGGGCGTGAAAAACTGTTTTTT. Using reference TRBV15 and TRBJ1-4 for the parts outside the CDR3, the full variable domain is DAMVIQNPRYQVTQFGKPVTLSCSQTLNHNVMYWYQQKSSQAPKLLFHYYDKDFNNEADTPDNFQSRRPNTSFCFLDIRSPGLGDTAMYLCATSGRDRGREKLFFGSGTQLSVL.